This T cell receptor (beta chain) appears in the sequencing data of a study of shared T cell receptors in the human thymus (TCRdb year 2021). For context, the study as a whole: The study examined how self-reactive, shared T-cell receptor alpha chains are generated in the human thymus.

CDR1 is given as SGHVS and CDR2 as FQNEAQ, both from the germline V gene. V ends up 3 bases short and J 3 bases short, with an unmatched junction base count of 4. The CDR3 spans 16 residues, from the cysteine through the phenylalanine. Of all the DNA, just the CDR3 is kept, 48 bases in frame from base 1. A note on this clone: It lacks a known antigen. Base qualities are missing; no much larger clone stands one base away.

Library prep was done by the immunoSEQ multiplex PCR assay. The table comes from immuneACCESS by way of TCRdb, which keeps in-frame sequences with V and J called. Part of the clones is missing from these tables; in studies checked, under half for an unresolved V gene and the rest for unknown reasons. In this sample the table shows some 700,000 clones, around 87% of which occur a single time. 0.0095% to 0.013% of the sample goes to the ten largest clones. The sample was also linked to a second study, of human thymus T cells. That second publication adds: The donors were immunologically healthy infants in Finland who had open corrective cardiac surgery for congenital heart defects. The thymus tissue came from surgical resects taken out during corrective cardiac surgery. Usage of V and J gene segments appeared to be biased in both the thymic and the peripheral blood repertoires. According to the related research, thymic TCR repertoires were highly overlapping among unrelated individuals. The study described the TCR alpha and beta repertoires in under 10 infant thymus samples and a handful of matching peripheral blood samples. Donor ages ranging from roughly 6 to 244 days were recorded, and over 5 male and a couple of female infants were included in the cohort. Thymocytes were mechanically released from the tissue and were stored as pellets of about 10-30 million cells at -70 degrees C. Genomic DNA was extracted from frozen cell pellets with a QIAsymphony instrument. The immunoSEQ multiplex PCR assay was used to amplify the TCRB and TCRAD loci from a standardized quantity of quality-controlled genomic DNA. The amplicons covered the V(D)J region and were long enough to include the CDR3 and to identify the V and J genes. The amplicons were sequenced on an Illumina platform via the commercial immunoSEQ service. Corrections for primer bias and sequencing errors followed previously described methods, while TCRAD and TCRB definitions were based on the IMGT database. immunoSEQ Analyzer 3.0 and VDJTools were used for repertoire analysis, which covered basic statistics, V/J segment usage, diversity estimates, rarefaction and pairwise overlap. Diversity was estimated with Chao1, ChaoE, Efron-Thisted, Shannon and inverse Simpson indices, and also on datasets down-sampled to the smallest sample. Repertoire overlap was assessed by strict matching of CDR3 nucleotide sequence, V gene and J gene, and clustering was done by Jaccard-based multidimensional scaling. On average, approximately 790,000 unique TCRB clonotypes were obtained from thymus samples, compared with 70,000 to 100,000 from blood samples.

Sequencing input: thymocytes. Rearrangement joined TRBV7-8 to TRBJ2-2, with 10 bases aligning to TRBD2. This receptor was taken from a boy younger than two with a congenital heart defect. Donor details come from another sample of the same person, matched by shared clones. The DNA reads as follows: TGTGCCAGCAGCTTCTCTAGCGGGAGCCACACCGGGGAGCTGTTTTTT. Translated, this gives CASSFSSGSHTGELFF.